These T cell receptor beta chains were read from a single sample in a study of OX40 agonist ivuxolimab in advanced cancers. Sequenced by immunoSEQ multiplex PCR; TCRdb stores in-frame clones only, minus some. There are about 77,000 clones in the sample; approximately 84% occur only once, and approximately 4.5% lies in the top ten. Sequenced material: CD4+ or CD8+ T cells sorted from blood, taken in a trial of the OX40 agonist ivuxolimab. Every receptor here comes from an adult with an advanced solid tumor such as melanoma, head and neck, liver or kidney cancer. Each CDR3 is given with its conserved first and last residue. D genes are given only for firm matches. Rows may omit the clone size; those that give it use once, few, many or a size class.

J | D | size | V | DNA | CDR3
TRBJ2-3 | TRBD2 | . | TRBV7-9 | TGTGCCAGCAGCTTCGTAGCGGGACCACCTTGGGATACGCAGTATTTT | CASSFVAGPPWDTQYF
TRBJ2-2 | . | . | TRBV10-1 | TGCGCCAGCAGTGAGTCGACTTTCTTCGCCGGGGTCCCCACCGGGGAGCTGTTTTTT | CASSESTFFAGVPTGELFF
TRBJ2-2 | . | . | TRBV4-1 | TGCGCCAGCAAACTTGCTGGATTCGCCGGGGAGCTGTTTTTT | CASKLAGFAGELFF
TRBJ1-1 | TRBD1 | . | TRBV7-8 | TGTGCCAGCAGCAGGGACAGGGACACTGAAGCTTTCTTT | CASSRDRDTEAFF
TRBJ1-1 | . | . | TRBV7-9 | TGTGCCAGCAGCTTATTAGGGGGGATGAACACTGAAGCTTTCTTT | CASSLLGGMNTEAFF
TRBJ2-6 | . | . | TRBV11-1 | TGTGCCAGCAGCCCCCGGTTTGCCAACGTCCTGACTTTC | CASSPRFANVLTF
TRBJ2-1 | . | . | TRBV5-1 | TGCGCCAGCAGCCTCACAATCGAAAATGAGCAGTTCTTC | CASSLTIENEQFF
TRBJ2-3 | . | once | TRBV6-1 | TGTGCCAGCAGTGTTAGTAGGGCCGGAGATACGCAGTATTTT | CASSVSRAGDTQYF
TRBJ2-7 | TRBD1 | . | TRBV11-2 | TGTGCCAGCAGAGATCCGGGACAGGGAACCTACGAGCAGTACTTC | CASRDPGQGTYEQYF
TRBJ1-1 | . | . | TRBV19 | TGTGCCAGTAGTACTGCGTGGGGGGTAGCTGAAGCTTTCTTT | CASSTAWGVAEAFF
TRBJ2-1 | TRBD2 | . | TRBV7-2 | TGTGCCAGCAGCTTAATGCGACTAGCGGGAGCAGGGAATGAGCAGTTCTTC | CASSLMRLAGAGNEQFF
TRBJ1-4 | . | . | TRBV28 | TGTGCCAGCAGTATACCAAACCCCAGGATCACTAATGAAAAACTGTTTTTT | CASSIPNPRITNEKLFF
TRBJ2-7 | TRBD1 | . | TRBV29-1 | TGCAGCGTTGAAGAGACAGGGAAAGGCTACGAGCAGTACTTC | CSVEETGKGYEQYF
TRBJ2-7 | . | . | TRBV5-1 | TGCGCCAGCAGCTTGGTCGAAACCTACGAGCAGTACTTC | CASSLVETYEQYF
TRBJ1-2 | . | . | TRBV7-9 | TGTGCCAGCAGCTTCCACAGGGCGGGGGGCTACACCTTC | CASSFHRAGGYTF
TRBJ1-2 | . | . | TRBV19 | TGTGCCAGTAGTATTGGAGGGGAGAAAGCTAACTATGGCTACACCTTC | CASSIGGEKANYGYTF
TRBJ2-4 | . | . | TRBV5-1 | TGCGCCAGCAGCTTTGACTTAACGGTAGCCAAAAACATTCAGTACTTC | CASSFDLTVAKNIQYF
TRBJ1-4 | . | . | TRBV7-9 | TGTGCCAGCAGCTTAGACAGGGCGGAAAAACTGTTTTTT | CASSLDRAEKLFF
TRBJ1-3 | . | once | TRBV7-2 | TGTGCCAGCACTTTTTGGAGCTCTGGAAACACCATATATTTT | CASTFWSSGNTIYF
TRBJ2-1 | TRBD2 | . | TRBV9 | TGTGCCAGCAGCGCAGGGGGGACTAGCGGGAGGGTTTACAATGAGCAGTTCTTC | CASSAGGTSGRVYNEQFF
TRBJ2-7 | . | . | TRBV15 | TGTGCCACCAGCTACGGGGGAAGCTCCTACGAGCAGTACTTC | CATSYGGSSYEQYF
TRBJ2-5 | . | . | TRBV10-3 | TGTGCCATCAGTGAGATGGGCAACCAAGAGACCCAGTACTTC | CAISEMGNQETQYF
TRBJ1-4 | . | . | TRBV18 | TGTGCCAGCTCACCACCTGGGACCTCTAATGAAAAACTGTTTTTT | CASSPPGTSNEKLFF
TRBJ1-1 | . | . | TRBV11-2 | TGTGCCAGCAGCCCGAGCCGGGCCTGGGGCACTGAAGCTTTCTTT | CASSPSRAWGTEAFF
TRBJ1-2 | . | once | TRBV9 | TGTGCCAGCAGCGTAGGTGGGGAAGGTAACTATGGCTACACCTTC | CASSVGGEGNYGYTF
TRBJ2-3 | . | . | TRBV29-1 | TGCAGCGTTGGTGAGGGCAGCCTTACAGATACGCAGTATTTT | CSVGEGSLTDTQYF
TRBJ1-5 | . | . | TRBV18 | TGTGCCAGCTCAAACGGGCTTAGCAATCAGCCCCAGCATTTT | CASSNGLSNQPQHF
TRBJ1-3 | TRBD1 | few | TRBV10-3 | TGTGCCATCAGCAACCCGACAGGGGGAAACACCATATATTTT | CAISNPTGGNTIYF
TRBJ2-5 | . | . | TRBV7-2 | TGTGCCAGCAGCTTCAAAGAGACCCAGTACTTC | CASSFKETQYF
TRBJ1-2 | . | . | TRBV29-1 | TGCAGCGTTGAAAGCCGCAGGGTCGATGGCTACACCTTC | CSVESRRVDGYTF